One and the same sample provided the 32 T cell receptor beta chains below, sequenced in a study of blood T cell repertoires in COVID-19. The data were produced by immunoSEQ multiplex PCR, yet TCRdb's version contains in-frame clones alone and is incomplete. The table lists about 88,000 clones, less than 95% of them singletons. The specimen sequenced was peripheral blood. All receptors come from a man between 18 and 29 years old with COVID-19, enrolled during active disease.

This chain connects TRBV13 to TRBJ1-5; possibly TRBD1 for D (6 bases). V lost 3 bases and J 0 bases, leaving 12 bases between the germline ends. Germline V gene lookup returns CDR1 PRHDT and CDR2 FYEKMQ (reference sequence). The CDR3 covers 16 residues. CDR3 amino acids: CASSFGTPSSNQPQHF. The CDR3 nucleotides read TGTGCCAGCAGCTTCGGGACACCTTCTAGCAATCAGCCCCAGCATTTT. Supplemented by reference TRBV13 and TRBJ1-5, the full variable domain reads AAGVIQSPRHLIKEKRETATLKCYPIPRHDTVYWYQQGPGQDPQFLISFYEKMQSDKGSIPDRFSAQQFSDYHSELNMSSLELGDSALYFCASSFGTPSSNQPQHFGDGTRLSIL.

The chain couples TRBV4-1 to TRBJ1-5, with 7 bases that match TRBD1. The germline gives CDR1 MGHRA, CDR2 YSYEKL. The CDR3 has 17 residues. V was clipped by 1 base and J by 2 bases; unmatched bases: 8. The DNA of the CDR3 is TGCGCCAGCAGCCAAGTGACAGGGACCCATGGCAATCAGCCCCAGCATTTT. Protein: CASSQVTGTHGNQPQHF.

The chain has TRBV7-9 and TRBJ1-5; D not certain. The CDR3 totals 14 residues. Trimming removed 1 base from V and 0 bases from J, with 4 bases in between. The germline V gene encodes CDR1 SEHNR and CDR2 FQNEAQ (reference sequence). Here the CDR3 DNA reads TGTGCCAGCAGCTTAGATTATAGCAATCAGCCCCAGCATTTT. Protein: CASSLDYSNQPQHF. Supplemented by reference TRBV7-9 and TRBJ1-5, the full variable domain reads DTGVSQNPRHKITKRGQNVTFRCDPISEHNRLYWYRQTLGQGPEFLTYFQNEAQLEKSRLLSDRFSAERPKGSFSTLEIQRTEQGDSAMYLCASSLDYSNQPQHFGDGTRLSIL.

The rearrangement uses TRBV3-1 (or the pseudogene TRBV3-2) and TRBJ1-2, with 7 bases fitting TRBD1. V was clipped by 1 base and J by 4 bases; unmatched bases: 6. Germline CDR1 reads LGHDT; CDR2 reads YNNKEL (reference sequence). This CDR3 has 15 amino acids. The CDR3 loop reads CASSQGPQGSYGYTF. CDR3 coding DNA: TGTGCCAGCAGCCAAGGACCACAGGGGTCCTATGGCTACACCTTC.

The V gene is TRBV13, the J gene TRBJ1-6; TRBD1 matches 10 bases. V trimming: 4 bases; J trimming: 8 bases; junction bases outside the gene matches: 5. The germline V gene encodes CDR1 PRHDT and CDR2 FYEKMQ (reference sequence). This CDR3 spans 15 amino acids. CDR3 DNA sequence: TGTGCCAGCAGCTCCCCCGGGACAGGGGATTCACCCCTCCACTTT. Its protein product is CASSSPGTGDSPLHF.

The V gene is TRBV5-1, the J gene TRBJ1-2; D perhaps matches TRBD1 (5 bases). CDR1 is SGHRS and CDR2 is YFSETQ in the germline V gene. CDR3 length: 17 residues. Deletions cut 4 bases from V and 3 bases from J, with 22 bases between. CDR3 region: CASSVDNSNPGDYGYTF. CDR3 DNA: TGCGCCAGCAGCGTGGACAACTCAAATCCCGGGGACTATGGCTACACCTTC. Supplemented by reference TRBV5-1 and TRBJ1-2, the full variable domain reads KAGVTQTPRYLIKTRGQQVTLSCSPISGHRSVSWYQQTPGQGLQFLFEYFSETQRNKGNFPGRFSGRQFSNSRSEMNVSTLELGDSALYLCASSVDNSNPGDYGYTFGSGTRLTVV.

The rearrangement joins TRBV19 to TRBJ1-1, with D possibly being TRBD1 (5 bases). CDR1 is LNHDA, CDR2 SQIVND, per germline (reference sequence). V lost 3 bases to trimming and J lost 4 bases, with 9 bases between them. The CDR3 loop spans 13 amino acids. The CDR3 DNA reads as TGTGCCAGTAGTATCAAGGGGCCCACTGAAGCTTTCTTT. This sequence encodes CASSIKGPTEAFF.

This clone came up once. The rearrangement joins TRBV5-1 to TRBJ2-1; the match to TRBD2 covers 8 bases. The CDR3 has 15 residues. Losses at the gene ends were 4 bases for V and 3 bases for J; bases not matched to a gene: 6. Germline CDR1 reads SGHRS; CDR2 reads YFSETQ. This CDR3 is CASSPGLEVYNEQFF. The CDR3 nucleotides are TGCGCCAGCAGCCCGGGACTAGAGGTCTACAATGAGCAGTTCTTC.

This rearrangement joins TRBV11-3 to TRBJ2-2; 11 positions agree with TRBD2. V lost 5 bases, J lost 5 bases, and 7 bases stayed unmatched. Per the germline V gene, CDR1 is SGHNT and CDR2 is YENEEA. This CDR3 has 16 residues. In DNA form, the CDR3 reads TGTGCCAGCAGCAGTAGCGGGAGGGCGGGTACCGGGGAGCTGTTTTTT. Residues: CASSSSGRAGTGELFF.

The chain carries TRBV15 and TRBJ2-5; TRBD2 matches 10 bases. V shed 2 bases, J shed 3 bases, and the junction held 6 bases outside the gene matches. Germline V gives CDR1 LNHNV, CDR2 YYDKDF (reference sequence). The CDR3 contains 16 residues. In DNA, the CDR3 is TGTGCCACCAGCAGACCAGTCAGCGGGAGGGAAGAGACCCAGTACTTC. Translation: CATSRPVSGREETQYF.

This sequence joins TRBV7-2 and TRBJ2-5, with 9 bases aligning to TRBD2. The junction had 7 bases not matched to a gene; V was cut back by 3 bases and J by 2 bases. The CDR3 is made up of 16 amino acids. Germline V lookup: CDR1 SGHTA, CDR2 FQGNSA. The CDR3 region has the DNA TGTGCCAGCAGCTTGGCTAGCGGGGCTGCACAAGAGACCCAGTACTTC. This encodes CASSLASGAAQETQYF. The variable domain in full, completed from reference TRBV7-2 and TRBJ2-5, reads GAGVSQSPSNKVTEKGKDVELRCDPISGHTALYWYRQSLGQGLEFLIYFQGNSAPDKSGLPSDRFSAERTGGSVSTLTIQRTQQEDSAVYLCASSLASGAAQETQYFGPGTRLLVL.

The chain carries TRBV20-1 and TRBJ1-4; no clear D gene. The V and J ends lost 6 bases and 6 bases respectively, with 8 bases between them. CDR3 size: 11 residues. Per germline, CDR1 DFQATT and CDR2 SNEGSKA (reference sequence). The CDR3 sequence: CSAVEDEKLFF. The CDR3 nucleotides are TGCAGTGCAGTTGAGGATGAAAAACTGTTTTTT.

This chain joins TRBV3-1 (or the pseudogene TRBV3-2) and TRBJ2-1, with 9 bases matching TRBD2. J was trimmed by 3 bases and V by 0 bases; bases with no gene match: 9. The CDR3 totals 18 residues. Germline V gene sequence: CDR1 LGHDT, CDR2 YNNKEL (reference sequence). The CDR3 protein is CASSQDWSSSGIYNEQFF. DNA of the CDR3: TGTGCCAGCAGCCAAGATTGGTCGTCTAGCGGGATCTACAATGAGCAGTTCTTC.

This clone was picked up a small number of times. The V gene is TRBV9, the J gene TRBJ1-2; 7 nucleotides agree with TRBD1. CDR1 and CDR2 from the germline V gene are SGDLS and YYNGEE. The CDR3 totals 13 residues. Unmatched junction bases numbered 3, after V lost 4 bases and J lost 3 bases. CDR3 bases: TGTGCCAGCAGCCAAGGGACAGACTATGGCTACACCTTC. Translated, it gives CASSQGTDYGYTF.

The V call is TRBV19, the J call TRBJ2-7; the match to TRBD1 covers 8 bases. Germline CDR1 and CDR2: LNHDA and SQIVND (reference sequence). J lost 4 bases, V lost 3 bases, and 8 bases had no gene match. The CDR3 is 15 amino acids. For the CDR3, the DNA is TGTGCCAGTAGTATCCTCCCGGACAGGGATTACGAGCAGTACTTC. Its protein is CASSILPDRDYEQYF.

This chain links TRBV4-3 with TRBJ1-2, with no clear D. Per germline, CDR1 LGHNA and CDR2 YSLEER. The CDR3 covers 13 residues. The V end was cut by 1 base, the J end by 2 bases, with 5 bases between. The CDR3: CASSQARNYGYTF. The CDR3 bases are TGCGCCAGCAGCCAAGCACGGAACTATGGCTACACCTTC.

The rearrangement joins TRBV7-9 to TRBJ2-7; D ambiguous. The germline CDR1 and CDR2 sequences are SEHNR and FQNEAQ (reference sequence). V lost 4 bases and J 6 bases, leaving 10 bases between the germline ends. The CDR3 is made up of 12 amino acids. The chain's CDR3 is CASSSPVFEQYF. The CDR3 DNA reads TGTGCCAGCAGCTCTCCAGTATTCGAGCAGTACTTC.

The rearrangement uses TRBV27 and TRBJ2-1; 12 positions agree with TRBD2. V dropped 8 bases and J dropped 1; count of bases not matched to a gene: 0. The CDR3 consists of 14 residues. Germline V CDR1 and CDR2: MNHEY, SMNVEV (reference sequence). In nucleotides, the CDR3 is TGTGCCAGCGGGACTAGCGGGTCCTACAATGAGCAGTTCTTC. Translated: CASGTSGSYNEQFF.

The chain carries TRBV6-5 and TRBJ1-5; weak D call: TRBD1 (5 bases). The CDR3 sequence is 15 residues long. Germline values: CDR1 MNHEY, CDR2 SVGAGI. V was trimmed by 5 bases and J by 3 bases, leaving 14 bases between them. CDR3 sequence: CASSIDSYLNQPQHF. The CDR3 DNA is TGTGCCAGCAGTATAGACAGCTACCTCAATCAGCCCCAGCATTTT.

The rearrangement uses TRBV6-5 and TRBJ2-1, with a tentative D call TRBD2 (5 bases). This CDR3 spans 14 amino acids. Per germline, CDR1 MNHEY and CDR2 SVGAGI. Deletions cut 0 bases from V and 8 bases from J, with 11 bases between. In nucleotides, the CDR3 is TGTGCCAGCAGTTACTCGTCCCTCGGGGATGAGCAGTTCTTC. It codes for CASSYSSLGDEQFF.

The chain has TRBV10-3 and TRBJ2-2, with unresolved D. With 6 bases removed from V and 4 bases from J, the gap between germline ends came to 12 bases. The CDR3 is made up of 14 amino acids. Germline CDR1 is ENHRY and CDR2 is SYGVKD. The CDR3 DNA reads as TGTGCCATCAGCCCAACTCCACCCACCGGGGAGCTGTTTTTT. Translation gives CAISPTPPTGELFF.

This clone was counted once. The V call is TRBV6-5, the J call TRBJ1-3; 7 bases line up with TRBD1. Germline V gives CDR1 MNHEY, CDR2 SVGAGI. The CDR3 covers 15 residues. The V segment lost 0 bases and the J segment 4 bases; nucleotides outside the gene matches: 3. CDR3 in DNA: TGTGCCAGCAGTTACTCGAGGGGGCTCGGAAACACCATATATTTT. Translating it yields CASSYSRGLGNTIYF.

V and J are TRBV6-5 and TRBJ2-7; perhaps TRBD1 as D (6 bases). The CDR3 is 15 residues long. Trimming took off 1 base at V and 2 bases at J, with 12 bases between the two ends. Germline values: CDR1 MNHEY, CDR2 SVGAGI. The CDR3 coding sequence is TGTGCCAGCAGTTACTTTAGGGGGAAGGCCTACGAGCAGTACTTC. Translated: CASSYFRGKAYEQYF.

The CDR3 nucleotides read TGTGCCAGCAGTTTAAAGGGACAGGCGTTTCTGAACACCGGGGAGCTGTTTTTT. Protein: CASSLKGQAFLNTGELFF. The V and J genes are TRBV27 and TRBJ2-2; 8 bases map to TRBD1. Trimming removed 2 bases from V and 1 base from J; junction bases left unmatched: 9. Germline V gene lookup returns CDR1 MNHEY and CDR2 SMNVEV (reference sequence). The CDR3 has 18 residues.

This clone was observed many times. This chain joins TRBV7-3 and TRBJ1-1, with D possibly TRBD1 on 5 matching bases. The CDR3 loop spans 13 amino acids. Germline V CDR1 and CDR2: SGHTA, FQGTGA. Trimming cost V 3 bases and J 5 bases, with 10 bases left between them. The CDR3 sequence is CASSFRGGTEAFF. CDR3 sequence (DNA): TGTGCCAGCAGCTTCCGCGGGGGAACTGAAGCTTTCTTT.

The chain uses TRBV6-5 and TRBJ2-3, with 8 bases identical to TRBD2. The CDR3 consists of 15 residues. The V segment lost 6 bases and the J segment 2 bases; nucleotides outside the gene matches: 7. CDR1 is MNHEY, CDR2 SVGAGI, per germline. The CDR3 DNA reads TGTGCCAGCAGACCTTCTAGCGGGTACACAGATACGCAGTATTTT. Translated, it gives CASRPSSGYTDTQYF.

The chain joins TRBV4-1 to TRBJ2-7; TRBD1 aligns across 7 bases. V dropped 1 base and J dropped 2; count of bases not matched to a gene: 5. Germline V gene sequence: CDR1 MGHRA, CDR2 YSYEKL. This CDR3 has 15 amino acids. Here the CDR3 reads CASSQVEQGPYEQYF. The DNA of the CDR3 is TGCGCCAGCAGCCAAGTGGAACAGGGGCCCTACGAGCAGTACTTC.

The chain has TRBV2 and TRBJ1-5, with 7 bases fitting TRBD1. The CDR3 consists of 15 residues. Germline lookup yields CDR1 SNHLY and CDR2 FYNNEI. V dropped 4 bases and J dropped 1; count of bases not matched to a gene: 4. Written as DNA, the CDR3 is TGTGCCAGCAGTGCGGACAGGAGGAGCAATCAGCCCCAGCATTTT. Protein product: CASSADRRSNQPQHF.

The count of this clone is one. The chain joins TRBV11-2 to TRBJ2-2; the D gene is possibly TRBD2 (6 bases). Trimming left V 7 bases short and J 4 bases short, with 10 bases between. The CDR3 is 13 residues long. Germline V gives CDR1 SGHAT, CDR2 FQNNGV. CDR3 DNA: TGTGCCAGCATCGAAGCGGGCACCGGGGAGCTGTTTTTT. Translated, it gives CASIEAGTGELFF. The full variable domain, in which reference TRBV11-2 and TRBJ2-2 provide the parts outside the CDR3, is EAGVAQSPRYKIIEKRQSVAFWCNPISGHATLYWYQQILGQGPKLLIQFQNNGVVDDSQLPKDRFSAERLKGVDSTLKIQPAKLEDSAVYLCASIEAGTGELFFGEGSRLTVL.

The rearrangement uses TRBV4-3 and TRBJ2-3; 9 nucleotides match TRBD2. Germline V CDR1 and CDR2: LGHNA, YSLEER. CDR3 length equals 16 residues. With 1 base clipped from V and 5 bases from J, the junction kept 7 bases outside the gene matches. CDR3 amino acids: CASSQAVGGREDTQYF. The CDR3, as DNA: TGCGCCAGCAGCCAAGCGGTGGGCGGGAGGGAAGATACGCAGTATTTT.

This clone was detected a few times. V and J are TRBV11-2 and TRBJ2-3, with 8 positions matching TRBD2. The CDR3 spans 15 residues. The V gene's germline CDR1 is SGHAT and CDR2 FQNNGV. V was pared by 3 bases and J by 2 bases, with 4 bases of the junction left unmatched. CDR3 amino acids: CASSFGGEITDTQYF. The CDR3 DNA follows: TGTGCCAGCAGCTTCGGGGGGGAGATCACAGATACGCAGTATTTT.

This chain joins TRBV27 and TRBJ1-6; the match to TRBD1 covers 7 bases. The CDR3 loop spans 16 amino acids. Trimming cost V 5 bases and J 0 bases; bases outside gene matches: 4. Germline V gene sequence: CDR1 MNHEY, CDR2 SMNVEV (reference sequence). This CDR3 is CASSPTGSSYNSPLHF. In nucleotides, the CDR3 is TGTGCCAGCAGTCCGACAGGGAGCTCCTATAATTCACCCCTCCACTTT.